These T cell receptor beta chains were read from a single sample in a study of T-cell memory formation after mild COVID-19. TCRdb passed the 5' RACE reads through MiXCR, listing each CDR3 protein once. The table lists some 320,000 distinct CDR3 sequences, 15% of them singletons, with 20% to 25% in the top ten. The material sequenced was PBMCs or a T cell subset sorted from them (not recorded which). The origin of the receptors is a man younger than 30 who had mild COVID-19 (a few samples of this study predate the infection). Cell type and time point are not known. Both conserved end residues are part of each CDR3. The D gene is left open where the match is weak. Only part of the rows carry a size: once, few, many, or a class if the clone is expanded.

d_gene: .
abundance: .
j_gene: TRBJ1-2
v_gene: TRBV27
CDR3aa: CASSFPGHGYTF
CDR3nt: TGTGCCAGCAGTTTCCCAGGCCATGGCTACACCTTC

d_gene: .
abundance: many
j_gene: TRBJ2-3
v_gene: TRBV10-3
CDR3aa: CAISESRVAESTDTQYF
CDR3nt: TGTGCCATCAGTGAGTCGAGGGTAGCGGAAAGCACAGATACGCAGTATTTT

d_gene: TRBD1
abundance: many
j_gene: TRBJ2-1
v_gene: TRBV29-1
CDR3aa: CSVHTGGPQQFF
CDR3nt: TGCAGCGTACACACAGGGGGCCCCCAGCAGTTCTTC

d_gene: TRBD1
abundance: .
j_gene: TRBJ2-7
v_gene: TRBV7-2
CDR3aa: CASTHSGTGMYEQYF
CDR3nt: TGTGCCAGCACCCACTCCGGGACAGGGATGTACGAGCAGTACTTC

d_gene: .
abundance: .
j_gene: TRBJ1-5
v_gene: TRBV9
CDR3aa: CASSVAGNQPKHF
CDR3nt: TGTGCCAGCAGCGTAGCAGGGAATCAGCCCAAGCATTTT

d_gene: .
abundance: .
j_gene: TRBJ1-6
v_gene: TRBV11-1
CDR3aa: CASSLEWGQRSPLHF
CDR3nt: TGTGCCAGCAGCTTAGAGTGGGGGCAGCGTTCACCCCTCCACTTT

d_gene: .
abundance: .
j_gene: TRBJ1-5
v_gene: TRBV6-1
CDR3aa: CATGQIGNRPQHF
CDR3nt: TGTGCCACCGGACAGATAGGGAATCGGCCCCAGCATTTT

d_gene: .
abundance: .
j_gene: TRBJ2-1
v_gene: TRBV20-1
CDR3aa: CSASFGLAGDEQFF
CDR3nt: TGCAGTGCTAGTTTCGGGCTAGCCGGCGATGAGCAGTTCTTC

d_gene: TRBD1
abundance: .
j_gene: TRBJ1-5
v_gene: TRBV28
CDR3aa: CASSPYRGGNNQPQHF
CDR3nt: TGTGCCAGCAGTCCCTACAGGGGTGGGAACAATCAGCCCCAGCATTTT

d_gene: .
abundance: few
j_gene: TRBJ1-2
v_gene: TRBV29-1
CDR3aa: CSVVFGQGYGYTF
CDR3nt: TGCAGCGTTGTATTCGGGCAGGGGTATGGCTACACCTTC

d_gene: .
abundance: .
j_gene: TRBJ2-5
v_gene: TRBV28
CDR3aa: CASSLNPGAGETQYF
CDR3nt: TGTGCCAGCAGTTTAAACCCGGGGGCTGGGGAGACCCAGTACTTC

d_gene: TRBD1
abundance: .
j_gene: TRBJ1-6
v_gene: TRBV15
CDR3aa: CATSRGVGQGSYNSPLHF
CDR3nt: TGTGCCACCAGCAGAGGGGTGGGACAGGGCTCCTATAATTCACCCCTCCACTTT

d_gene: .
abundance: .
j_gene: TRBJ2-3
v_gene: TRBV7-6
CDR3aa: CASSSTLATDTQYF
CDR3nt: TGTGCCAGCAGCTCGACGCTAGCGACCGATACGCAGTATTTT

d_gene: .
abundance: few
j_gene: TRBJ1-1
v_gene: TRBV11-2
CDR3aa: CASSLDGGEAFF
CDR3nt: TGTGCCAGCAGCTTGGATGGTGGGGAAGCTTTCTTT

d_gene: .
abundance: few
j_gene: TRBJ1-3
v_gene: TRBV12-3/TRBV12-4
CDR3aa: CASSLQGQGTDTIYF
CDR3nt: TGTGCCAGCAGCCTCCAGGGACAAGGCACGGACACCATATATTTT

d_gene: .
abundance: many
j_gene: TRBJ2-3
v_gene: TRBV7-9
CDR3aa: CASSLGPDTQYF
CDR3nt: TGTGCCAGCAGCTTGGGGCCAGATACGCAGTATTTT

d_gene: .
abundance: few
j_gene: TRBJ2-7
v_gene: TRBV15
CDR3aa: CATSRDLGQYGEQYF
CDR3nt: TGTGCCACCAGCAGAGATCTTGGGCAGTATGGGGAGCAGTACTTC

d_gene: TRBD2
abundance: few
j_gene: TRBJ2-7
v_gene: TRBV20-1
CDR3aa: CSAKRGRTGEQYF
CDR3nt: TGCAGTGCTAAGCGGGGGAGAACGGGTGAGCAGTACTTC

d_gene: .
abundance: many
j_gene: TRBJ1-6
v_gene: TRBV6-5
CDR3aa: CASSYGRDSPLHF
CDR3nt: TGTGCCAGCAGTTACGGTCGGGATTCACCCCTCCACTTT

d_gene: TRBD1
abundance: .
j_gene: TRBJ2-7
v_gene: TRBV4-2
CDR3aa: CASSRGQGKSYEQYF
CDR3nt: TGTGCCAGCAGCCGCGGACAGGGGAAATCCTACGAGCAGTACTTC

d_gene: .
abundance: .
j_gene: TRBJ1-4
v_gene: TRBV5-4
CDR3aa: CASSLGALADEKLFF
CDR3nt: TGTGCCAGCAGCTTGGGGGCCTTGGCGGATGAAAAACTGTTTTTT

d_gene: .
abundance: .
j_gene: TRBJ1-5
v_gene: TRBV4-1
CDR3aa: CASSQELPSLMTGQNQPQHF
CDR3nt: TGCGCCAGCAGCCAAGAATTGCCGTCTCTGATGACAGGACAAAATCAGCCCCAGCATTTT

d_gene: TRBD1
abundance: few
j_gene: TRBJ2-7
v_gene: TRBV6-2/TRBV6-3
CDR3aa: CASSYGGQVEYEQYF
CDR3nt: TGTGCCAGCAGTTACGGGGGACAGGTTGAGTACGAGCAGTACTTC

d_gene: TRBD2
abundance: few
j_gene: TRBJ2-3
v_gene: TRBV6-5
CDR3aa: CASSPLTSGWDTQYF
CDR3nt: TGTGCCAGCAGTCCCCTGACTAGCGGATGGGATACGCAGTATTTT

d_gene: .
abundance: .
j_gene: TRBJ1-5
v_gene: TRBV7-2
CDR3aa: CASSLHPSNQPQHF
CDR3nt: TGTGCCAGCAGCTTACATCCGAGCAATCAGCCCCAGCATTTT

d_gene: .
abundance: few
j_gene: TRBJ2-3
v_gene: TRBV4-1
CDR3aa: CASSPPRANTQYF
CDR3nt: TGCGCCAGCAGCCCCCCCAGGGCTAATACGCAGTATTTT

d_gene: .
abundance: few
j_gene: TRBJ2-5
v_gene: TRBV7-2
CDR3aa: CASSLGRRAETQYF
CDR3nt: TGTGCCAGCAGCTTAGGGAGAAGAGCCGAGACCCAGTACTTC

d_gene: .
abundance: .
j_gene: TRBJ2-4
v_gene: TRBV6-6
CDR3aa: CASSYRGPLAKNIQYF
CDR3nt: TGTGCCAGCAGTTACCGGGGGCCCCTGGCCAAAAACATTCAGTACTTC

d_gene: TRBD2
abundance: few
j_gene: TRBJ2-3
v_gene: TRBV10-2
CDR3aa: CASGGLAGADTQYF
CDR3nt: TGCGCCAGCGGGGGACTAGCGGGCGCAGATACGCAGTATTTT

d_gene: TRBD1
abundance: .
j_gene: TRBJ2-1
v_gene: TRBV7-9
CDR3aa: CASSLVSGTGAEQFF
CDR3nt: TGTGCCAGCAGCTTAGTTTCGGGGACAGGGGCCGAGCAGTTCTTC

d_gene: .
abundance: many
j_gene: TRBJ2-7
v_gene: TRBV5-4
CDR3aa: CASSLEHASEQYF
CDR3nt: TGTGCCAGCAGCTTGGAACACGCGAGCGAGCAGTACTTC

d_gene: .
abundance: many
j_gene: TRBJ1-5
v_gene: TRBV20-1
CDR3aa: CSATHRQDNQPQHF
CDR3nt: TGCAGTGCCACGCACCGACAGGACAATCAGCCCCAGCATTTT

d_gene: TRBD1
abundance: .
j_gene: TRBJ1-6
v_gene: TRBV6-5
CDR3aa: CASSFTGGASSPLHF
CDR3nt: TGTGCCAGCAGTTTCACAGGGGGCGCGTCTTCACCCCTCCACTTT

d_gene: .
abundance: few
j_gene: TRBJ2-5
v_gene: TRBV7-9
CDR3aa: CASSLLSGGFGETQYF
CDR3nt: TGTGCCAGCAGCTTACTCTCAGGTGGCTTCGGTGAGACCCAGTACTTC

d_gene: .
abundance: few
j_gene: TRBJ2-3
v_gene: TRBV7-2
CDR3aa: CASSFYRGTDTQYF
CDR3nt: TGTGCCAGCAGCTTTTACCGGGGCACAGATACGCAGTATTTT

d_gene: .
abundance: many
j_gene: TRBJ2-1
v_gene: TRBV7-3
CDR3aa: CASSLTQGEQFF
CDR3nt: TGTGCCAGCAGCTTAACACAGGGTGAGCAGTTCTTC

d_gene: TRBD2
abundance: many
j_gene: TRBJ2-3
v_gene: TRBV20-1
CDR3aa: CSARDPAGRGDTQYF
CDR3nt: TGCAGTGCTAGAGATCCAGCGGGGAGGGGAGATACGCAGTATTTT

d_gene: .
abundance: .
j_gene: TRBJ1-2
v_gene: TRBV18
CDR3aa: CASSPTQGTTGLSGYTF
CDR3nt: TGTGCCAGCTCCCCTACCCAAGGCACAACAGGTCTTTCGGGCTACACCTTC

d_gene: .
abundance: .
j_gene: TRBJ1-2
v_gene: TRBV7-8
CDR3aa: CASSLVAGNYGYTF
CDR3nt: TGTGCCAGCAGCTTAGTGGCAGGGAACTATGGCTACACCTTC

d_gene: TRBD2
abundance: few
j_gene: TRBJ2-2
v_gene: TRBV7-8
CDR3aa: CASSPRTRSGELFF
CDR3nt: TGTGCCAGCAGCCCGAGGACTAGGAGCGGGGAGCTGTTTTTT

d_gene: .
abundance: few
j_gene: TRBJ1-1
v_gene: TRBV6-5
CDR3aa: CASSYSTRNTEAFF
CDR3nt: TGTGCCAGCAGTTACTCGACACGGAACACTGAAGCTTTCTTT

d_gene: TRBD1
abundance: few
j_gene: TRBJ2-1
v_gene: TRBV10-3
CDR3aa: CAISGGTGANEQFF
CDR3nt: TGTGCCATCAGTGGCGGGACAGGGGCCAATGAGCAGTTCTTC

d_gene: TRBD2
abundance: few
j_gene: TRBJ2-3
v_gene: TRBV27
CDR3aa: CASSLEQAGRDTQYF
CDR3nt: TGTGCCAGCAGTTTAGAACAGGCCGGGAGGGATACGCAGTATTTT

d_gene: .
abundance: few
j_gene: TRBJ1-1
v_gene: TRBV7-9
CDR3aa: CASSSQEDTEAFF
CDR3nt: TGTGCCAGCAGCTCCCAGGAGGACACTGAAGCTTTCTTT

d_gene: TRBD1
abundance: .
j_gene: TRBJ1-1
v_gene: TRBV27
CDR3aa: CASSPTGQAGTEAFF
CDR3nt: TGTGCCAGCAGTCCTACGGGACAGGCGGGAACTGAAGCTTTCTTT

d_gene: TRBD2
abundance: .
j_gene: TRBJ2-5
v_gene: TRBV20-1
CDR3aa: CRGGLAVQETQYF
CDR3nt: TGCAGGGGAGGACTAGCGGTACAAGAGACCCAGTACTTC

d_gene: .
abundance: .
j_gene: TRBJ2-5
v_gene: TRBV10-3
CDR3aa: CAISGSLETQYF
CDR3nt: TGTGCCATCAGTGGGTCGTTAGAGACCCAGTACTTC

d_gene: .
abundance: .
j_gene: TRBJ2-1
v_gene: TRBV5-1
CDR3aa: CASSLTLGEQFF
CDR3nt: TGCGCCAGCAGCTTGACTTTAGGAGAGCAGTTCTTC

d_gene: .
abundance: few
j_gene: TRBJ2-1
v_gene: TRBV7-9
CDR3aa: CASSRESYNEQFF
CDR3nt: TGTGCCAGCAGCCGGGAGTCTTACAATGAGCAGTTCTTC

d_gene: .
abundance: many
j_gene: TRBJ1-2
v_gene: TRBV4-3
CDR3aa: CASSQVGGINYGYTF
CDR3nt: TGCGCCAGCAGCCAAGTGGGGGGTATCAACTATGGCTACACCTTC

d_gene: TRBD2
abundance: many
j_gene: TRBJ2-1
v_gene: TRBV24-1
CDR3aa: CATSDLGLAGDYNEQFF
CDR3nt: TGTGCCACCAGTGATTTGGGGCTAGCGGGGGACTACAATGAGCAGTTCTTC